This passage covers 7 T cell receptor beta chains from one sample sequenced in a study of blood T cell repertoires in COVID-19. Here immunoSEQ multiplex PCR was the method, and the copy in TCRdb shows in-frame clones only, minus some. The data show roughly 250,000 clones, roughly 80% seen once. Sequenced sample: peripheral blood. The receptors stem from a middle-aged woman with active or convalescent COVID-19.

The gene calls are TRBV3-1 (or the pseudogene TRBV3-2) and TRBJ2-7; 11 nucleotides line up with TRBD1. Germline V lookup: CDR1 LGHDT, CDR2 YNNKEL (reference sequence). The CDR3 spans 15 residues. V gave up 2 bases and J gave up 6 bases; unmatched junction bases: 6. In DNA form, the CDR3 reads TGTGCCAGCAGCCAATCCCGGACAGGGGGCGGCGAGCAGTACTTC. This codes for CASSQSRTGGGEQYF.

J is TRBJ2-3 and V is TRBV15; 8 nucleotides align to TRBD2. There are 18 residues in the CDR3. Germline V CDR1 and CDR2: LNHNV, YYDKDF (reference sequence). Germline trimming cut 0 bases from V and 5 bases from J; bases unmatched to any gene: 13. CDR3 coding DNA: TGTGCCACCAGCAGAGATGTGGGTAGCGGGGCCCCTGTAGATACGCAGTATTTT. It translates to CATSRDVGSGAPVDTQYF.

The V and J genes are TRBV5-1 and TRBJ2-5; 14 bases are a match to TRBD2. V shed 5 bases, J shed 2 bases, and the junction held 8 bases outside the gene matches. The CDR3 length is 17 residues. Germline loops: CDR1 SGHRS, CDR2 YFSETQ. DNA of the CDR3: TGCGCCAGCAGATCAGGGACTAGCGGGGGCCTACAAGAGACCCAGTACTTC. Protein: CASRSGTSGGLQETQYF.

The J gene is TRBJ2-1, the V gene TRBV2; 7 bases match TRBD1. V shed 7 bases, J shed 1 base, and the junction held 7 bases outside the gene matches. Germline lookup yields CDR1 SNHLY and CDR2 FYNNEI. The CDR3 totals 15 residues. CDR3 region: CASTKDRQSYNEQFF. The CDR3 DNA sequence: TGTGCCAGCACCAAGGACAGGCAGTCCTACAATGAGCAGTTCTTC.

This sequence joins TRBV7-8 and TRBJ1-1; maybe TRBD1 (5 bases). The V gene lost 2 bases and the J gene lost 4 bases, with 26 bases spanning the gap. Germline CDR1 reads SGHVS; CDR2 reads FQNEAQ. This CDR3 region has 19 residues. In DNA, the CDR3 is TGTGCCAGCAGCTTAAAGGCGGATACCGCGATTGAGGACACCACTGAAGCTTTCTTT. This translates into CASSLKADTAIEDTTEAFF.

Note on this clone: A junction boundary mismatches the germline segment, possibly from a read error. The chain employs TRBV12-3 or TRBV12-4 and TRBJ1-3; D may be TRBD1 (5 bases). The CDR3 loop spans 13 amino acids. Here the CDR3 reads CASSLGQKRTIYF. For the CDR3, the DNA is TGTGCCAGCAGCTTAGGACAAAAACGGACCATATATTTT.

The rearrangement uses TRBV7-2 and TRBJ2-1, with D perhaps matching TRBD2 (5 bases). The germline V and J ends were trimmed by 7 bases and 10 bases, with 20 bases remaining between them. The CDR3 is 14 residues long. The germline V gene has CDR1 SGHTA and CDR2 FQGNSA. Written as DNA, the CDR3 is TGTGCCAGCACCGCGGACTCCTCCCGAAGAGAGCAGTTCTTC. Translating it yields CASTADSSRREQFF.